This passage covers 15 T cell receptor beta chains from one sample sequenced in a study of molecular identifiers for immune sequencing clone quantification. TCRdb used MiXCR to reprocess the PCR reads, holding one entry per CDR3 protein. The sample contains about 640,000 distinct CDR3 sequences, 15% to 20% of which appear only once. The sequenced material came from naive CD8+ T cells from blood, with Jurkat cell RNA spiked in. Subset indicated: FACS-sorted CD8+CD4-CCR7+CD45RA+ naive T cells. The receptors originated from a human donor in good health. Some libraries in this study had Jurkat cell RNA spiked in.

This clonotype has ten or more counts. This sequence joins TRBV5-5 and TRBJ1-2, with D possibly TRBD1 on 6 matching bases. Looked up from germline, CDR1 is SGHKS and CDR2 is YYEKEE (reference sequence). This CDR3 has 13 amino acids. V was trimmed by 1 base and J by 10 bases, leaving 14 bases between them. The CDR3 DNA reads TGTGCCAGCAGCTTGTACGCGCAGGGGCACTACACCTTC. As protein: CASSLYAQGHYTF. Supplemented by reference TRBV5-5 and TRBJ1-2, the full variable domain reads DAGVTQSPTHLIKTRGQQVTLRCSPISGHKSVSWYQQVLGQGPQFIFQYYEKEERGRGNFPDRFSARQFPNYSSELNVNALLLGDSALYLCASSLYAQGHYTFGSGTRLTVV.

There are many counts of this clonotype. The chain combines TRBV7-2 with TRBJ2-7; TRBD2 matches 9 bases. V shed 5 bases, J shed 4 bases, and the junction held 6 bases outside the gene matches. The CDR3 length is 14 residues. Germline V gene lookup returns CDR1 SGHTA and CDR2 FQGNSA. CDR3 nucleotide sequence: TGTGCCAGCAGCGGAAGCGGGGGGTTTTACGAGCAGTACTTC. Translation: CASSGSGGFYEQYF.

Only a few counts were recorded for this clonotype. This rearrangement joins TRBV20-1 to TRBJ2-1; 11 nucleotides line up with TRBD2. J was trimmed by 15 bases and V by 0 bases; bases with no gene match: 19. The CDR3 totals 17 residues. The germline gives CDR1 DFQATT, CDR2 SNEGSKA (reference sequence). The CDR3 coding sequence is TGCAGTGCTAGAGATCTTCTTAGTATGGTAGCGGGAGGGCCTGGGTTCTTC. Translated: CSARDLLSMVAGGPGFF.

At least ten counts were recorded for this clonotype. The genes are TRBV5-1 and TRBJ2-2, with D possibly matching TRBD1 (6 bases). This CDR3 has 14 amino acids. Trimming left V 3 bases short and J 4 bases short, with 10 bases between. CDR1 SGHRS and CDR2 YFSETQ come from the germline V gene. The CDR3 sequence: CASSYTGLTGELFF. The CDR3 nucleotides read TGCGCCAGCAGCTACACAGGGCTCACCGGGGAGCTGTTTTTT. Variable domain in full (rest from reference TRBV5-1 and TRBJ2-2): KAGVTQTPRYLIKTRGQQVTLSCSPISGHRSVSWYQQTPGQGLQFLFEYFSETQRNKGNFPGRFSGRQFSNSRSEMNVSTLELGDSALYLCASSYTGLTGELFFGEGSRLTVL.

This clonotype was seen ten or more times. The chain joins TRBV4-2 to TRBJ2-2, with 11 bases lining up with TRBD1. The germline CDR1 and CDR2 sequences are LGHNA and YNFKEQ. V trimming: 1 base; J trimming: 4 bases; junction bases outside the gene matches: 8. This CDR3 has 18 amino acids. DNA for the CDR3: TGTGCCAGCAGCCAAGGCCTAGGACAGGGGGCGGGCACCGGGGAGCTGTTTTTT. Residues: CASSQGLGQGAGTGELFF.

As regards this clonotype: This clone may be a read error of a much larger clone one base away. Written as DNA, the CDR3 is TGTGCCAGCACCGACTACAATACAGATACGCAGTATTTT. It is translated as CASTDYNTDTQYF. The chain joins TRBV6-2 or TRBV6-3 to TRBJ2-3; D perhaps matches TRBD2 (5 bases). Trimming shortened V by 7 bases and J by 3 bases, and 11 bases separated the two germline ends. The CDR3 consists of 13 residues. The germline gives CDR1 MNHEY, CDR2 SVGEGT.

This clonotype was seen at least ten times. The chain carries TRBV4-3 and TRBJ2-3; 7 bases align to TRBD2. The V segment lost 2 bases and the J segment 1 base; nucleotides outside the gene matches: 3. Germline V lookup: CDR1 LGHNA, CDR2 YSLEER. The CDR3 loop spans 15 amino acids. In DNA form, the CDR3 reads TGCGCCAGCAGCCAAACAGGACTAGGCACAGATACGCAGTATTTT. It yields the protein CASSQTGLGTDTQYF.

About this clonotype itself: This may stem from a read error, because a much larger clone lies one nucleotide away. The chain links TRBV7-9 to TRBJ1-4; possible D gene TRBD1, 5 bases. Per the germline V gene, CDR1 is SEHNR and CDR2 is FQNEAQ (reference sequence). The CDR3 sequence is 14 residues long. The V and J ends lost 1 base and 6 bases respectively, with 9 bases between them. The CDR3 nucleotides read TGTGCCAGCAGCTTAGACATGGGGGATGAAAAACTGTTTTTT. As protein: CASSLDMGDEKLFF.

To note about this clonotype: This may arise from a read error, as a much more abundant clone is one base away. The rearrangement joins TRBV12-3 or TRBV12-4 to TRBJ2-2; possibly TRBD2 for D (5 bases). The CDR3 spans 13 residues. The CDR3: CASSFTSTGEPFF. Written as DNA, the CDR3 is TGTGCCAGCAGTTTTACCAGCACCGGGGAGCCGTTTTTT.

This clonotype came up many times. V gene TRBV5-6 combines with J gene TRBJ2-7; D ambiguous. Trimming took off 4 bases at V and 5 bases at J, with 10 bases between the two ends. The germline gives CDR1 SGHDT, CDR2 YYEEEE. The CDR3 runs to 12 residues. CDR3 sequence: CASSGWEDEQYF. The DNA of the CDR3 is TGTGCCAGCAGCGGCTGGGAAGACGAGCAGTACTTC.

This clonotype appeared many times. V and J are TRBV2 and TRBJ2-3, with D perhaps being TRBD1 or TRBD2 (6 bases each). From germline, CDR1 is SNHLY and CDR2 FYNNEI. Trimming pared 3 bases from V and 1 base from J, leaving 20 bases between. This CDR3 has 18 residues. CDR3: CASSDSEQGLRGTDTQYF. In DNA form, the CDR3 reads TGTGCCAGCAGTGATTCGGAACAGGGACTCAGGGGCACAGATACGCAGTATTTT.

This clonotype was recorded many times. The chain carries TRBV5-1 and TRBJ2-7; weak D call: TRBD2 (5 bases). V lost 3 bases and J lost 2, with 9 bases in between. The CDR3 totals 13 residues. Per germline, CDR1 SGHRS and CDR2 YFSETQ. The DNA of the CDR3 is TGCGCCAGCAGCTGGACTGACCCCTACGAGCAGTACTTC. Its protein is CASSWTDPYEQYF.

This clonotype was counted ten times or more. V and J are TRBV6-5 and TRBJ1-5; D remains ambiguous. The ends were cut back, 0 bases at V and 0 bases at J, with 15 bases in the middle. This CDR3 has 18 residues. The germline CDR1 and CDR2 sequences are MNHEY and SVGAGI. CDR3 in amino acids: CASSYSIGELHSNQPQHF. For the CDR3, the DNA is TGTGCCAGCAGTTACTCGATCGGGGAGCTACATAGCAATCAGCCCCAGCATTTT.

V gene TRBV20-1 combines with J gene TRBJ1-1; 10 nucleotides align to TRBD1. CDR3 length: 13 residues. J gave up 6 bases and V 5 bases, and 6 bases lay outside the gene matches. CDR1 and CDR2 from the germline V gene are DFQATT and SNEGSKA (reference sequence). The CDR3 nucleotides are TGCAGTGCTCTGGACAGGGGGTTTGCTGAAGCTTTCTTT. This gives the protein CSALDRGFAEAFF.

CDR3 protein: CAWSSGLDEKLFF. DNA of the CDR3: TGTGCCTGGAGTTCGGGTCTAGACGAAAAACTGTTTTTT. V and J are TRBV30 and TRBJ1-4; D unresolved. Deletions cut 2 bases from V and 8 bases from J, with 12 bases between. Germline values: CDR1 GTSNPN, CDR2 SVGIG (reference sequence). The CDR3 length is 13 residues.